The T cell receptor beta chain described here comes from a study of T cell responses to AZD1222 COVID-19 vaccine. Study-level results: Clonal diversity was possibly underestimated; the donors were predominantly white British and more often female. The number of AZD1222 recipients seropositive at baseline was only 6 or 7. Every sample of the repertoires postdated the peak T cell response.

The V end lost 3 bases, the J end lost 7 bases, and 19 bases lay between the germline ends. The length of the CDR3 is 16 residues. CDR1 is LNHDA and CDR2 is SQIVND in the germline V gene (reference sequence). Repertoires were generated with immunoSEQ multiplex PCR, while TCRdb's copy carries only in-frame clones and drops some. The data contain approximately 140,000 clones, 92% of them singletons. With regard to this clone: What it recognizes is unknown.

The specimen was peripheral blood, collected on day 0 of AZD1222 vaccination. J is TRBJ2-1 and V is TRBV19; TRBD2 might be the D (6 bases). This receptor was identified in an adult in good health. Written as DNA, the CDR3 is TGTGCCAGTAGTATCACACCGGGGGTAGGCCATAATGAGCAGTTCTTC. Its translation is CASSITPGVGHNEQFF.